This T cell receptor (beta chain) is drawn from a study of blood T cell repertoires in COVID-19. About the research overall: The origin of the acute and convalescent COVID-19 samples was the United States, Italy and Spain. Sources were T cells, B-cell-depleted T cells, or PBMCs; the material itself was cDNA or gDNA.

The method was immunoSEQ multiplex PCR; TCRdb's version includes in-frame clones alone and lacks a portion of them. Of a few hundred thousand clones listed, around nine tenths are singletons. The CDR3 has 21 residues. From germline, CDR1 is MDHEN and CDR2 SYDVKM. Trimming took 4 bases from V and 0 from J; bases not matched to a gene: 21. Which cohort a participant joined came from the clinical history participants gave. The sequence was obtained from a woman between 45 and 60 years old who had recovered from COVID-19. The V gene is TRBV28, the J gene TRBJ1-5; 7 bases agree with TRBD1. The specimen sequenced was PBMCs or T cells enriched from blood (not recorded which). The CDR3 DNA follows: TGTGCCAGCAGTTCCTACAGGGGACGGCGGGAAGATTACTATAGCAATCAGCCCCAGCATTTT. Protein sequence: CASSSYRGRREDYYSNQPQHF.